The 27 T cell receptor beta chains given below trace back to one sample, sequenced in a study of T-cell reconstitution after alpha-beta-depleted transplantation in children. Construction of the TCRbeta library involved unique molecular identifiers. Each CDR3 protein gets one entry after TCRdb re-called the PCR reads with MiXCR. The data show about 270,000 distinct CDR3 sequences, about 10% seen once. The sequencing here drew on PBMCs from the stem cell graft donor, taken from the stem cell graft. These receptor sequences come from a human donor who donated a stem cell graft to a child with SCID.

The chain links TRBV6-5 to TRBJ2-3; 14 bases match TRBD2. The CDR3 contains 19 residues. V lost 4 bases, J lost 4 bases, and 13 bases stayed unmatched. Per the germline V gene, CDR1 is MNHEY and CDR2 is SVGAGI. CDR3 nucleotides: TGTGCCAGCAGTTCCGGGACTAGCGGGGGCCTTCAGGGAGCAGATACGCAGTATTTT. Residues: CASSSGTSGGLQGADTQYF.

The rearrangement uses TRBV24-1 and TRBJ2-1; 7 bases line up with TRBD2. CDR1 is KGHDR and CDR2 is SFDVKD in the germline V gene. The CDR3 consists of 15 residues. The trim removed 8 bases at V and 8 bases at J, leaving 14 bases unmatched. The CDR3, as DNA: TGTGCCACCATCGAGGTGCTAGCGGCTTGGGATGAGCAGTTCTTC. It codes for CATIEVLAAWDEQFF.

This clonotype occurred many times. The V call is TRBV11-2, the J call TRBJ2-2; no definite D call. Germline V CDR1 and CDR2: SGHAT, FQNNGV. V lost 8 bases to trimming and J lost 1 base, with 14 bases between them. The CDR3 is made up of 15 amino acids. Here the CDR3 DNA reads TGTGCCAGCGGATCCATTATAAAGAACACCGGGGAGCTGTTTTTT. Its protein product is CASGSIIKNTGELFF.

This clonotype has only a few counts. The chain links TRBV4-1 to TRBJ2-7; D is uncertain. Trimming removed 0 bases from V and 2 bases from J, with 5 bases in between. The CDR3 is 13 residues long. Germline V CDR1 and CDR2: MGHRA, YSYEKL. This chain's CDR3 is CASSQDSTYEQYF. The CDR3 DNA is TGCGCCAGCAGCCAAGACAGTACCTACGAGCAGTACTTC.

The J gene is TRBJ1-4, the V gene TRBV20-1, with a weak D call TRBD1 (5 bases). There are 14 residues in the CDR3. V lost 3 bases to trimming and J lost 1 base, with 9 bases between them. Germline V lookup: CDR1 DFQATT, CDR2 SNEGSKA (reference sequence). CDR3: CSARGPGTNEKLFF. CDR3 DNA: TGCAGTGCTAGGGGGCCGGGAACTAATGAAAAACTGTTTTTT.

The table lists this clonotype with many counts. The rearrangement links TRBV4-1 to TRBJ1-1; a possible D gene is TRBD1 (5 bases). The CDR3 loop spans 17 amino acids. The ends were cut back, 1 base at V and 0 bases at J, with 15 bases in the middle. Looked up from germline, CDR1 is MGHRA and CDR2 is YSYEKL. The CDR3 coding sequence is TGCGCCAGCAGCCAAGTGGGGGGAGGGAGTATGAACACTGAAGCTTTCTTT. Translated: CASSQVGGGSMNTEAFF.

This clonotype was counted a few times. This chain connects TRBV5-5 to TRBJ2-5; D may be TRBD1 (6 bases). The CDR3 extends over 14 amino acids. Per germline, CDR1 SGHKS and CDR2 YYEKEE (reference sequence). The ends were cut back, 5 bases at V and 1 base at J, with 12 bases in the middle. As DNA, the CDR3 is TGTGCCAGCAGTAGCAGGGGTTCCCAAGAGACCCAGTACTTC. Protein product: CASSSRGSQETQYF.

This clonotype was seen a handful of times. This CDR3 is CASSPTLGQGGTDTQYF. The CDR3 bases are TGCGCCAGCAGCCCGACTTTAGGACAGGGAGGTACAGATACGCAGTATTTT. V and J are TRBV5-1 and TRBJ2-3; the match to TRBD1 covers 8 bases. The CDR3 has 17 residues. Germline loops: CDR1 SGHRS, CDR2 YFSETQ. The V gene end was trimmed by 4 bases and the J gene end by 3 bases; junction bases not matched to a gene: 13.

Many counts were recorded for this clonotype. This chain uses TRBV3-1 with TRBJ2-1, with 9 nucleotides matching TRBD1. CDR1 and CDR2 from the germline V gene are LGHDT and YNNKEL (reference sequence). CDR3 size: 16 residues. Unmatched junction bases numbered 6, after V lost 3 bases and J lost 3 bases. This CDR3 reads CASSHTGTGNYNEQFF. DNA for the CDR3: TGTGCCAGCAGCCATACCGGGACAGGGAACTACAATGAGCAGTTCTTC.

The chain employs TRBV5-6 and TRBJ2-7; 10 nucleotides line up with TRBD1. There are 16 residues in the CDR3. The germline CDR1 and CDR2 sequences are SGHDT and YYEEEE. J was trimmed by 2 bases and V by 2 bases; bases with no gene match: 7. CDR3 nucleotide sequence: TGTGCCAGCAGCTTAAATCGAGGGACAGGGGCCTACGAGCAGTACTTC. It specifies CASSLNRGTGAYEQYF.

As for this clonotype: Relative to the germline gene, one junction end is altered; a read error may explain this. This chain links TRBV19 with TRBJ1-6, with D maybe TRBD1 (6 bases). The germline V gene has CDR1 LNHDA and CDR2 SQIVND (reference sequence). This CDR3 spans 15 amino acids. This CDR3 reads CASSMPTGLSSPLNF. CDR3 nucleotide sequence: TGTGCCAGTAGTATGCCAACAGGGTTAAGCTCACCCCTCAACTTT.

This chain connects TRBV12-3 or TRBV12-4 to TRBJ2-3; 9 bases map to TRBD1. The ends lost 5 bases at V and 4 bases at J; junction bases unmatched: 4. The CDR3 sequence is 14 residues long. For the CDR3, the DNA is TGTGCCAGCAGTAAACAGGGGGCTGCAGATACGCAGTATTTT. It encodes CASSKQGAADTQYF.

This chain uses TRBV3-1 with TRBJ1-2, with D maybe TRBD1 (5 bases). The CDR3 runs 13 residues. V was trimmed by 1 base and J by 5 bases, leaving 8 bases between them. Germline V gene sequence: CDR1 LGHDT, CDR2 YNNKEL (reference sequence). The CDR3 nucleotides are TGTGCCAGCAGCCAAGGGGACCATTATGGCTACACCTTC. Protein: CASSQGDHYGYTF.

Relative to its sample, this clonotype is medium-sized (0.01 to 0.1%). The V call is TRBV9, the J call TRBJ2-7; 11 nucleotides agree with TRBD2. This CDR3 comprises 15 residues. Trimming took 0 bases from V and 3 from J; bases not matched to a gene: 2. Germline lookup yields CDR1 SGDLS and CDR2 YYNGEE. This CDR3 reads CASSVEGTSGYEQYF. CDR3 DNA sequence: TGTGCCAGCAGCGTAGAGGGGACTAGCGGCTACGAGCAGTACTTC.

CDR3 region: CASSSGQCPYNEQFF. CDR3 nucleotide sequence: TGTGCCAGCAGCTCTGGACAGTGCCCTTACAATGAGCAGTTCTTC. The rearrangement joins TRBV7-3 to TRBJ2-1, with a weak D call TRBD1 (6 bases). V gave up 4 bases and J gave up 4 bases, with 14 bases separating them. Germline CDR1 is SGHTA and CDR2 is FQGTGA. The CDR3 loop spans 15 amino acids.

This clonotype was counted at least ten times. The genes are TRBV10-3 and TRBJ2-3, with 9 positions matching TRBD2. The CDR3 is 16 amino acids. The germline V gene has CDR1 ENHRY and CDR2 SYGVKD. V lost 5 bases, J lost 0 bases, and 6 bases stayed unmatched. The CDR3 protein is CAISRLAGTSTDTQYF. For the CDR3, the DNA is TGTGCCATCAGTCGGCTAGCGGGAACTAGCACAGATACGCAGTATTTT.

Ten or more counts support this clonotype. This chain connects TRBV5-1 to TRBJ1-1; no firm D call. Deletions cut 8 bases from V and 0 bases from J, with 11 bases between. CDR1 is SGHRS, CDR2 YFSETQ, per germline. The CDR3 sequence is 13 residues long. This CDR3 is CASQKEMNTEAFF. CDR3 sequence (DNA): TGCGCCAGTCAAAAGGAGATGAACACTGAAGCTTTCTTT.

This clonotype was seen a handful of times. V gene TRBV10-3 combines with J gene TRBJ1-5, with D uncertain. Between the trimmed V and J ends, which lost 4 bases and 5 bases, there was a span of 9 bases. CDR3 length: 13 residues. The germline CDR1 and CDR2 sequences are ENHRY and SYGVKD. The CDR3 protein is CAISASRDQPQHF. The CDR3 bases are TGTGCCATCAGTGCTTCGAGGGATCAGCCCCAGCATTTT.

The V call is TRBV4-1, the J call TRBJ2-3; D is perhaps TRBD2 (5 bases). Germline loops: CDR1 MGHRA, CDR2 YSYEKL. This CDR3 spans 16 amino acids. V was cut by 1 base and J by 2 bases, with 13 bases left in between. CDR3 sequence (DNA): TGCGCCAGCAGCCAAGCAATAACGGGGTTCACAGATACGCAGTATTTT. Its translation: CASSQAITGFTDTQYF.

This clonotype was found a few times. This chain uses TRBV9 with TRBJ1-5, with D tentatively TRBD1 (5 bases). Trimming took 2 bases from V and 4 from J, leaving 7 bases between them. Germline V gene data show CDR1 as SGDLS and CDR2 as YYNGEE. This CDR3 is 13 amino acids long. The CDR3 DNA follows: TGTGCCAGCAGCGTGGGGGAGAATCAGCCCCAGCATTTT. Translating it yields CASSVGENQPQHF.

This rearrangement joins TRBV12-3 or TRBV12-4 to TRBJ1-1; D uncertain. The CDR3 sequence is 15 residues long. V lost 3 bases to trimming and J lost 1 base, with 12 bases between them. CDR3 protein: CASSLRSSGNTEAFF. DNA for the CDR3: TGTGCCAGCAGTTTGAGAAGCTCTGGGAACACTGAAGCTTTCTTT.

The CDR3 sequence: CASRGTGGAYEQYF. DNA of the CDR3: TGTGCCAGCAGGGGGACAGGTGGGGCCTACGAGCAGTACTTC. This chain links TRBV2 with TRBJ2-7, with 8 bases fitting TRBD1. Germline V gene sequence: CDR1 SNHLY, CDR2 FYNNEI. CDR3 length: 14 residues. The ends lost 6 bases at V and 2 bases at J; junction bases unmatched: 6.

The chain links TRBV20-1 to TRBJ1-2; 10 bases agree with TRBD1. Germline CDR1 is DFQATT and CDR2 is SNEGSKA (reference sequence). V lost 1 base to trimming and J lost 7 bases; unmatched junction nucleotides: 12. The CDR3 has 16 amino acids. The CDR3 loop is CSARVPGQGRSFGYTF. For the CDR3, the DNA is TGCAGTGCTAGAGTACCGGGACAGGGGCGCTCATTTGGCTACACCTTC.

The genes are TRBV9 and TRBJ2-1; perhaps TRBD2 as D (6 bases). The length of the CDR3 is 13 residues. Germline CDR1 and CDR2: SGDLS and YYNGEE. V was shortened by 3 bases and J by 5 bases, with 9 bases between the two germline ends. The CDR3 reads CASSGGTNNEQFF. The CDR3 DNA sequence: TGTGCCAGCAGCGGCGGGACCAACAATGAGCAGTTCTTC. Full variable domain (outside the CDR3, taken from reference TRBV9 and TRBJ2-1): DSGVTQTPKHLITATGQRVTLRCSPRSGDLSVYWYQQSLDQGLQFLIQYYNGEERAKGNILERFSAQQFPDLHSELNLSSLELGDSALYFCASSGGTNNEQFFGPGTRLTVL.

This clonotype was seen only a few times. This sequence joins TRBV29-1 and TRBJ2-4; D perhaps matches TRBD2 (5 bases). There are 14 residues in the CDR3. The germline CDR1 and CDR2 sequences are SQVTM and ANQGSEA. The V and J ends lost 4 bases and 5 bases respectively, with 15 bases between them. The CDR3 coding sequence is TGCAGCGTTGCCCGGGGAGAGATTCAAAACATTCAGTACTTC. It codes for CSVARGEIQNIQYF.

Ten or more counts support this clonotype. The V call is TRBV7-8, the J call TRBJ2-7; 14 bases are shared with TRBD2. After removal of 4 bases from V and 2 bases from J, the junction contained 1 base not matched to a gene. The CDR3 is 15 residues long. Germline V CDR1 and CDR2: SGHVS, FQNEAQ. The CDR3 loop is CASSSGLAGAYEQYF. The DNA for the CDR3 is TGTGCCAGCAGCTCGGGACTAGCGGGGGCCTACGAGCAGTACTTC. The variable domain in full, with the rest retrieved from reference TRBV7-8 and TRBJ2-7, is GAGVSQSPRYKVAKRGQDVALRCDPISGHVSLFWYQQALGQGPEFLTYFQNEAQLDKSGLPSDRFFAERPEGSVSTLKIQRTQQEDSAVYLCASSSGLAGAYEQYFGPGTRLTVT.

The chain joins TRBV3-1 to TRBJ2-1, with 12 bases identical to TRBD2. V was clipped by 4 bases and J by 7 bases; unmatched bases: 5. Looked up from germline, CDR1 is LGHDT and CDR2 is YNNKEL (reference sequence). There are 15 residues in the CDR3. For the CDR3, the DNA is TGTGCCAGCAGCCCACTAGCGGGGGGTGTTAATGAGCAGTTCTTC. It specifies CASSPLAGGVNEQFF.